The rows below give T cell receptor beta chains drawn from one sample of a study of cytotoxic CD8 clonotypes in ibrutinib-treated CLL. Sequenced by immunoSEQ multiplex PCR; TCRdb stores in-frame clones only, minus some. The table has roughly 150,000 clones, approximately 80% seen once; the top ten hold 5.1%. The input for sequencing was PBMCs, taken after 24 months of ibrutinib treatment. Receptor source: a human donor with chronic lymphocytic leukemia. CDR3s include the opening cysteine and the closing phenylalanine or tryptophan. A D gene is named only where the DNA matches it firmly. Not all rows give a size; the values are once, few, many and, for expanded clones, a class.

v_gene,d_gene,len,j_gene,abundance,CDR3nt,CDR3aa
TRBV30,TRBD2,15,TRBJ2-3,-,TGTGCCTGCCGACTAGCGGGGGCCGGGGAAGATACGCAGTATTTT,CACRLAGAGEDTQYF
TRBV7-6,TRBD1,14,TRBJ2-5,-,TGTGCCAGCAGCTCCCGGACAGGGAGGGAGACCCAGTACTTC,CASSSRTGRETQYF
TRBV9,TRBD2,15,TRBJ2-3,-,TGTGCCAGCAGCATGATAGCGGGGGCCACAGATACGCAGTATTTT,CASSMIAGATDTQYF
TRBV9,-,14,TRBJ1-1,few,TGTGCCAGCAGCTCCGAACCGGGGGGCCCTGAAGCTTTCTTT,CASSSEPGGPEAFF
TRBV5-1,-,14,TRBJ2-4,-,TGCGCCAGCAGAGAGGGTTGGGCCAAAAACATTCAGTACTTC,CASREGWAKNIQYF
TRBV7-2,-,16,TRBJ1-4,-,TGTGCCAGCAGCTTATTCCCCCTTGCAACTAATGAAAAACTGTTTTTT,CASSLFPLATNEKLFF
TRBV2,-,16,TRBJ2-7,-,TGTGCCAGCAGTGAGTGGGGGGACATCAGGAGCGACGAGCAGTACTTC,CASSEWGDIRSDEQYF
TRBV7-9,TRBD1,17,TRBJ2-5,-,TGTGCCAGCAGCTTCCCCCAGGGGGCCCCCGGCCGGGAGACCCAGTACTTC,CASSFPQGAPGRETQYF
TRBV11-2,-,16,TRBJ1-3,-,TGTGCCAGCAGCCCCGGGGGGGGCCCCTCTGGAAACACCATATATTTT,CASSPGGGPSGNTIYF
TRBV7-2,-,17,TRBJ1-3,few,TGTGCCAGCAGCTTAGCTGGGGGCGGATTCTCTGGAAACACCATATATTTT,CASSLAGGGFSGNTIYF
TRBV9,-,14,TRBJ2-7,few,TGTGCCAGCAGCCCCGGAGGGCAAGGCTACGAGCAGTACTTC,CASSPGGQGYEQYF
TRBV5-1,-,14,TRBJ2-1,-,TGCGCCAGCTTGCCCGGCGGGGCCACCACCGACCCGGTCTTC,CASLPGGATTDPVF
TRBV11-2,-,14,TRBJ1-1,-,TGTGCCAGCAGCCCCCCGGCCACGAACACTGAAGCTTTCTTT,CASSPPATNTEAFF
TRBV5-1,TRBD1,15,TRBJ2-2,few,TGCGCCAGCAGCTGGGACAGGGGTGACACCGGGGAGCTGTTTTTT,CASSWDRGDTGELFF
TRBV5-1,-,13,TRBJ2-5,-,TGCGCCAGCAGCTTGGGCTTCCAAGAGACCCAGTACTTC,CASSLGFQETQYF
TRBV7-8,-,14,TRBJ2-5,-,TGTGCCAGCAGCAAGCCGGGACTCTGGGAGACCCAGTACTTC,CASSKPGLWETQYF
TRBV7-2,TRBD2,15,TRBJ2-3,-,TGTGCCAGCAGCCCGGGGGGGCGCAACACAGATACGCAGTATTTT,CASSPGGRNTDTQYF
TRBV30,-,15,TRBJ2-1,-,TGTGCCTGCCTACCCCAAGCCCGCTCCTACAATGAGCAGTTCTTC,CACLPQARSYNEQFF
TRBV6-6,-,15,TRBJ2-7,-,TGTGCCAGCACCCCGGACAGATTCTCCTCCTACGAGCAGTACTTC,CASTPDRFSSYEQYF
TRBV6-5,TRBD2,13,TRBJ2-7,few,TGTGCCAGCAGTCATGGCGGGGGCTACGAGCAGTACTTC,CASSHGGGYEQYF
TRBV18,-,13,TRBJ2-7,-,TGTGCCAGCTCTTATGGGGGGTTGAACGAGCAGTACTTC,CASSYGGLNEQYF
TRBV11-2,-,14,TRBJ2-5,-,TGTGCCAGCAGCTTATCCGACAGGAAAGAGACCCAGTACTTC,CASSLSDRKETQYF
TRBV2,-,11,TRBJ1-4,few,TGTGCCAGCAGTCCGGGCGAAAAACTGTTTTTT,CASSPGEKLFF
TRBV10-3,-,15,TRBJ1-5,-,TGTGCCATCAGTGAGGGGGCGGATGGCAATCAGTCCCAGCATTTT,CAISEGADGNQSQHF
TRBV7-9,TRBD1,13,TRBJ1-1,few,TGTGCCAGCAGCCCGGGACAGCGAGAAAAAGCTTTCTTT,CASSPGQREKAFF
TRBV6-5,-,12,TRBJ2-1,-,TGTGCCAGCAGTTACGGAACCCAGGAGCAGTTCTTC,CASSYGTQEQFF
TRBV7-8,TRBD2,17,TRBJ2-5,-,TGTGCCAGCAGCTTAGCGACGGGGGGTGCGTACCAAGAGACCCAGTACTTC,CASSLATGGAYQETQYF